The 10 T cell receptor beta chains given below trace back to one sample, sequenced in a study of blood T cell repertoires in COVID-19. Libraries were prepared by immunoSEQ multiplex PCR; TCRdb keeps only in-frame clonotypes and omits some of them. This table holds some 76,000 clones, roughly four fifths found once. Sequenced input: peripheral blood. Receptors originate from a man in his fifties with acute or convalescent COVID-19.

The rearrangement uses TRBV5-5 and TRBJ1-1, with 11 bases fitting TRBD1. CDR1 is SGHKS and CDR2 is YYEKEE in the germline V gene (reference sequence). The CDR3 runs 14 residues. The trim removed 4 bases at V and 5 bases at J, leaving 4 bases unmatched. The CDR3 loop reads CASSRDRGYTEAFF. The CDR3 DNA sequence: TGTGCCAGCAGCCGGGACAGGGGGTATACTGAAGCTTTCTTT.

The chain carries TRBV7-8 and TRBJ2-2, with D maybe TRBD1 (6 bases). The V end was cut by 1 base, the J end by 0 bases, with 18 bases between. Germline CDR1 and CDR2: SGHVS and FQNEAQ. This CDR3 spans 19 amino acids. The DNA of the CDR3 is TGTGCCAGCAGCTTAGGGGGGTTAGGCGGACAGCCGAACACCGGGGAGCTGTTTTTT. Amino acid sequence: CASSLGGLGGQPNTGELFF.

V is TRBV7-9 and J is TRBJ1-5; tentative D call: TRBD1 (5 bases). The V end was cut by 3 bases, the J end by 2 bases, with 14 bases between. This CDR3 spans 16 amino acids. Germline lookup yields CDR1 SEHNR and CDR2 FQNEAQ (reference sequence). CDR3: CASSFALAGRNQPQHF. CDR3 in DNA: TGTGCCAGCAGCTTCGCCTTGGCGGGGCGCAATCAGCCCCAGCATTTT.

The chain employs TRBV5-4 and TRBJ2-1, with a tentative D call TRBD2 (5 bases). Trimming pared 0 bases from V and 4 bases from J, leaving 11 bases between. The CDR3 covers 15 residues. The V gene's germline CDR1 is SGHNT and CDR2 YYREEE (reference sequence). The CDR3 DNA sequence: TGTGCCAGCAGCTTGGTAGCGTCCCTGTACAATGAGCAGTTCTTC. Translated, it gives CASSLVASLYNEQFF.

The sample holds a few counts of this clone. In DNA form, the CDR3 reads TGTGCCAGCAGCCAAGAGTCGGGGAGGGGGACTGAAGCTTTCTTT. Its translation: CASSQESGRGTEAFF. J is TRBJ1-1 and V is TRBV4-2, with TRBD1 as a possible D gene (6 bases). The CDR3 totals 15 residues. Germline lookup yields CDR1 LGHNA and CDR2 YNFKEQ. V lost 0 bases to trimming and J lost 5 bases, with 13 bases between them.

The chain joins TRBV27 to TRBJ2-1; TRBD2 agrees at 8 bases. This CDR3 comprises 15 residues. V was pared by 3 bases and J by 5 bases, with 6 bases of the junction left unmatched. CDR1 and CDR2 from the germline V gene are MNHEY and SMNVEV (reference sequence). The CDR3 coding sequence is TGTGCCAGCAGTTTGTCTAGCGGGCGCAACAATGAGCAGTTCTTC. Its translation: CASSLSSGRNNEQFF.

This clone has just a few counts. This chain uses TRBV9 with TRBJ2-1; 13 nucleotides line up with TRBD2. Trimming took 3 bases from V and 7 from J; bases not matched to a gene: 4. The CDR3 runs to 15 residues. Germline V lookup: CDR1 SGDLS, CDR2 YYNGEE. The CDR3 DNA sequence: TGTGCCAGCAGCGCTCAGACTAGCGGGAGGAATGAGCAGTTCTTC. It codes for CASSAQTSGRNEQFF.

This chain links TRBV5-6 with TRBJ2-5, with 10 nucleotides matching TRBD1. The better agreement between TRBJ2-7 and the DNA end casts doubt on the J call. This CDR3 has 15 amino acids. Per germline, CDR1 SGHDT and CDR2 YYEEEE. The CDR3 sequence: CASRSVGQGYYEQYF. CDR3 DNA: TGTGCCAGCAGGAGCGTGGGACAGGGGTACTACGAGCAGTACTTC.

This clone was counted only a few times. V gene TRBV19 combines with J gene TRBJ1-2, with D possibly being TRBD1 (5 bases). This CDR3 comprises 14 residues. Germline-derived CDR1 and CDR2 are LNHDA and SQIVND (reference sequence). V lost 7 bases and J lost 2, with 14 bases in between. CDR3 bases: TGTGCCAGTAATTTGGAGGGGCGGAACTATGGCTACACCTTC. It translates to CASNLEGRNYGYTF.

CDR3 DNA: TGTGCCAGCAGCTCCCCGGACACCGTCTCCTACGAGCAGTACTTC. It yields the protein CASSSPDTVSYEQYF. The chain is built from TRBV7-9 and TRBJ2-7, with D possibly matching TRBD1 (5 bases). There are 15 residues in the CDR3. V was shortened by 4 bases and J by 0 bases, with 13 bases between the two germline ends. Per germline, CDR1 SEHNR and CDR2 FQNEAQ (reference sequence).